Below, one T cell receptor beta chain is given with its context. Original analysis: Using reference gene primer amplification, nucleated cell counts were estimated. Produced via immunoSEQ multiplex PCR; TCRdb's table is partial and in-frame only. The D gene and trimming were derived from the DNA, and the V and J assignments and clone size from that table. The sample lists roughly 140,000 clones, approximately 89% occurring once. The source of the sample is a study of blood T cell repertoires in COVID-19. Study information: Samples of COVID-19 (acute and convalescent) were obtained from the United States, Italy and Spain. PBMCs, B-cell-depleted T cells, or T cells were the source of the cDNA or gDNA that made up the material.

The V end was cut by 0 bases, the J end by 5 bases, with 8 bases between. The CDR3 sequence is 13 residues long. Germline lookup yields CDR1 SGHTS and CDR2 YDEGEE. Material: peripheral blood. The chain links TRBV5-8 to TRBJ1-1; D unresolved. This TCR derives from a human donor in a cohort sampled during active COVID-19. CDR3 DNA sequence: TGTGCCAGCAGCTTGGACGGGAAGACTGAAGCTTTCTTT. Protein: CASSLDGKTEAFF.